The source of this TCR beta chain is a study of cytotoxic CD8 clonotypes in ibrutinib-treated CLL. About the study: Patients: roughly twelve relapsed/refractory, approximately 15 treatment-naive, 17 IGHV unmutated. Whole-study findings and limits: Few clonotypes were public, and these shrank or held steady under treatment.

The CDR3 has 14 residues. The J segment lost 3 bases and the V segment lost 1 base, leaving 2 bases of the junction unmatched. Germline V gene lookup returns CDR1 MGHRA and CDR2 YSYEKL. TCRdb's table, derived via immunoSEQ multiplex PCR, lists solely in-frame clones and lacks some. The sample includes around 310,000 clones, 80% seen only once; the top ten take over 6.5%. The count of this clone is one. Antigen unknown. Sequenced material: PBMCs, taken before ibrutinib treatment. The source is a human donor with chronic lymphocytic leukemia. The chain carries TRBV4-1 and TRBJ2-7; 8 bases match TRBD2. The CDR3 sequence is CASSQGGLVYEQYF. As DNA, the CDR3 is TGCGCCAGCAGCCAAGGGGGACTAGTCTACGAGCAGTACTTC.